This T cell receptor beta chain was sequenced for a study of cytomegalovirus exposure and HLA in healthy donors. Overall study: The approximately 110 validation repertoires, a later analysis reported, used the same platform as the 666 repertoires from the first cohort.

Study outcomes and limitations: Published work reported that the classifier diagnosed cytomegalovirus status with high specificity and sensitivity. Most TCR sequences were seen very rarely across donors, but some public TCRs occurred in many. The study designated 164 TCR beta chains cytomegalovirus-associated.

Profiled with immunoSEQ multiplex PCR; TCRdb holds only in-frame clones, not every one. The data hold some 170,000 clones, with approximately 86% observed a single time. This clone was counted once. Antigen specificity is unknown. Germline CDR1 SNHLY, CDR2 FYNNEI. CDR3 length equals 14 residues. V shed 6 bases and J 0 bases; nucleotides not matched to a gene: 4. This chain links TRBV2 with TRBJ2-7; 8 positions agree with TRBD1. This receptor was obtained from a woman between 18 and 30 years old in good health and CMV-seronegative. Sequenced: PBMCs. The CDR3 protein is CASRTGGTSYEQYF. The CDR3 nucleotides read TGTGCCAGCAGAACAGGGGGAACCTCCTACGAGCAGTACTTC.